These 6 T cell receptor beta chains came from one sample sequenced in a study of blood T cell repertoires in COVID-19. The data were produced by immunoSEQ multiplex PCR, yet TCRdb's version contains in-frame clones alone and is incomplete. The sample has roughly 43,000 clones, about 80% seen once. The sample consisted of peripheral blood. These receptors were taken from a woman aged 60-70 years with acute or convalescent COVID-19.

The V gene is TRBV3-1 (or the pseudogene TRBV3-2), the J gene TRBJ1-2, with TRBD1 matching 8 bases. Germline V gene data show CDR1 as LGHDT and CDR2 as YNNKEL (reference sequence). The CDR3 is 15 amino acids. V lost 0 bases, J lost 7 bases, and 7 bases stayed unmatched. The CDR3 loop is CASSQDSGGVGGYTF. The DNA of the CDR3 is TGTGCCAGCAGCCAAGACTCAGGGGGCGTCGGTGGCTACACCTTC.

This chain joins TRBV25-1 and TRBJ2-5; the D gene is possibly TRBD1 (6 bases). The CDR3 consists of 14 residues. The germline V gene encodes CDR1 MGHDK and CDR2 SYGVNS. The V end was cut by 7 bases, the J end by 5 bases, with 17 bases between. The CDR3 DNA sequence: TGTGCCAGCACGGGACAACCGCTTAGGGAGACCCAGTACTTC. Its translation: CASTGQPLRETQYF.

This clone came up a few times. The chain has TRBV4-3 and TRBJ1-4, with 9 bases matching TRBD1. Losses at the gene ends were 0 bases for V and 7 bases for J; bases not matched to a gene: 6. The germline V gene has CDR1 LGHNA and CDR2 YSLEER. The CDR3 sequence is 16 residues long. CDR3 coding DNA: TGCGCCAGCAGCCAAGATCGGGGGACAGGGTTTGAAAAACTGTTTTTT. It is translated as CASSQDRGTGFEKLFF.

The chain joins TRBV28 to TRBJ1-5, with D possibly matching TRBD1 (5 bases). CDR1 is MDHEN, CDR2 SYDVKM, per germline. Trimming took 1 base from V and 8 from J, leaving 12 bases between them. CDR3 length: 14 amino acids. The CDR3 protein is CASSLFYGREPQHF. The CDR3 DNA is TGTGCCAGCAGTTTATTCTATGGCAGGGAGCCCCAGCATTTT.

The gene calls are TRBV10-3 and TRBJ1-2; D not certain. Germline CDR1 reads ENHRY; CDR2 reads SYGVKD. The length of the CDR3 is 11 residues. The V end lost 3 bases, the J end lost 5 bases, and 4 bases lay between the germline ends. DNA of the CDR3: TGTGCCATCAGTGAATCGTATGGCTACACCTTC. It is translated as CAISESYGYTF.

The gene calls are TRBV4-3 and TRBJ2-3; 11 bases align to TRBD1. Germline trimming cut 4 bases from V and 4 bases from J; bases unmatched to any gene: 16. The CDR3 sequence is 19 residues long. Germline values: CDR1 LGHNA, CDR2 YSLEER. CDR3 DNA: TGCGCCAGCAGCCGAGGGACAGGGGGAGGTAGCGGGGGCGCAGATACGCAGTATTTT. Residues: CASSRGTGGGSGGADTQYF.